A selection of T cell receptor beta chains follows, all from one sample in a study of T cell clonotyping in hematopoietic cell transplantation. The protocol was immunoSEQ multiplex PCR, while the TCRdb copy is restricted to in-frame clones and leaves out a portion. The table records 20,000 to 30,000 clones, more than 65% of them present only once. This sample comprised peripheral blood mononuclear cells, obtained before stem cell transplant. These receptor sequences come from a woman aged 55-70 years with acute myeloid leukemia. Some clones in this sample may be carry-over from other donors' samples. The CDR3 runs from the conserved cysteine through the conserved F or W. The order of the fields is D gene, V gene, clone size, J gene, CDR3 protein, CDR3 DNA. A D gene is named only where the DNA matches it firmly. Size is stated for part of the rows, as once, few or many counts, or as a class when the clone is expanded.

D gene: TRBD1
V gene: TRBV28
clone size: -
J gene: TRBJ2-3
CDR3 protein: CASSLSAWPGQGTGGTDTQYF
CDR3 DNA: TGTGCCAGCAGTTTATCCGCCTGGCCGGGACAGGGAACGGGGGGCACAGATACGCAGTATTTT

D gene: TRBD1
V gene: TRBV10-3
clone size: -
J gene: TRBJ1-3
CDR3 protein: CAISGRDSSGNTIYF
CDR3 DNA: TGTGCCATCAGTGGCCGGGACAGCTCTGGAAACACCATATATTTT

D gene: -
V gene: TRBV28
clone size: few
J gene: TRBJ2-4
CDR3 protein: CASSQGYLAKNIQYF
CDR3 DNA: TGTGCCAGCAGTCAAGGATACTTAGCCAAAAACATTCAGTACTTC

D gene: TRBD1
V gene: TRBV25-1
clone size: -
J gene: TRBJ2-1
CDR3 protein: CASRTGGSYNEQFF
CDR3 DNA: TGTGCCAGCCGGACAGGGGGCTCCTACAATGAGCAGTTCTTC

D gene: TRBD1
V gene: TRBV4-1
clone size: -
J gene: TRBJ2-2
CDR3 protein: CASNTGQGYTGELFF
CDR3 DNA: TGCGCCAGCAACACGGGACAGGGTTACACCGGGGAGCTGTTTTTT

D gene: -
V gene: TRBV11-2
clone size: -
J gene: TRBJ1-1
CDR3 protein: CASSLVGGNTEAFF
CDR3 DNA: TGTGCCAGCAGCTTAGTGGGGGGGAACACTGAAGCTTTCTTT

D gene: -
V gene: TRBV6-4
clone size: few
J gene: TRBJ2-3
CDR3 protein: CASSDTPGAADTQYF
CDR3 DNA: TGTGCCAGCAGTGACACGCCAGGCGCCGCAGATACGCAGTATTTT

D gene: TRBD1
V gene: TRBV5-1
clone size: few
J gene: TRBJ1-2
CDR3 protein: CASSSTGGSYGYTF
CDR3 DNA: TGCGCCAGCAGCAGTACAGGGGGATCCTATGGCTACACCTTC

D gene: -
V gene: TRBV2
clone size: -
J gene: TRBJ2-2
CDR3 protein: CASSAGGGLVGELFF
CDR3 DNA: TGTGCCAGCAGTGCAGGGGGGGGACTGGTCGGGGAGCTGTTTTTT

D gene: -
V gene: TRBV7-7
clone size: -
J gene: TRBJ2-2
CDR3 protein: CASSPNTGELFF
CDR3 DNA: TGTGCTAGCAGCCCTAACACCGGGGAGCTGTTTTTT

D gene: -
V gene: TRBV5-6
clone size: -
J gene: TRBJ1-1
CDR3 protein: CASSPVGGTEAFF
CDR3 DNA: TGTGCCAGCAGCCCTGTAGGGGGCACTGAAGCTTTCTTT

D gene: -
V gene: TRBV19
clone size: -
J gene: TRBJ2-1
CDR3 protein: CASSSQGPWNEQFF
CDR3 DNA: TGTGCCAGTAGTTCACAGGGCCCCTGGAATGAGCAGTTCTTC

D gene: -
V gene: TRBV29-1
clone size: -
J gene: TRBJ1-2
CDR3 protein: CSVFGGGYTF
CDR3 DNA: TGCAGCGTTTTCGGGGGTGGCTACACCTTC

D gene: -
V gene: TRBV4-3
clone size: -
J gene: TRBJ2-7
CDR3 protein: CASSQARGWAEQYF
CDR3 DNA: TGCGCCAGCAGCCAAGCCCGCGGGTGGGCTGAGCAGTACTTC

D gene: -
V gene: TRBV7-2
clone size: -
J gene: TRBJ2-1
CDR3 protein: CASSLVRGWLFF
CDR3 DNA: TGTGCCAGCAGCTTAGTGAGGGGTTGGCTGTTCTTC

D gene: -
V gene: TRBV19
clone size: -
J gene: TRBJ2-2
CDR3 protein: CASSPGAPTGELFF
CDR3 DNA: TGTGCCAGTAGTCCCGGGGCTCCAACCGGGGAGCTGTTTTTT

D gene: -
V gene: TRBV5-1
clone size: -
J gene: TRBJ1-2
CDR3 protein: CASSPLFSGYTF
CDR3 DNA: TGCGCCAGCAGCCCCCTGTTCTCTGGCTACACCTTC

D gene: -
V gene: TRBV4-3
clone size: -
J gene: TRBJ1-1
CDR3 protein: CASSQGHKNTEAFF
CDR3 DNA: TGCGCCAGCAGCCAAGGGCATAAGAACACTGAAGCTTTCTTT

D gene: -
V gene: TRBV27
clone size: -
J gene: TRBJ2-7
CDR3 protein: CASSPPNSYEQYF
CDR3 DNA: TGTGCCAGCAGTCCCCCCAATTCCTACGAGCAGTACTTC

D gene: -
V gene: TRBV2
clone size: -
J gene: TRBJ1-3
CDR3 protein: CASSLYGNTIYF
CDR3 DNA: TGTGCCAGCAGTCTTTATGGAAACACCATATATTTT

D gene: TRBD2
V gene: TRBV19
clone size: -
J gene: TRBJ2-1
CDR3 protein: CASSIDPRRELYNEQFF
CDR3 DNA: TGTGCCAGTAGTATAGATCCTAGGCGGGAGCTATACAATGAGCAGTTCTTC

D gene: TRBD1
V gene: TRBV6-1
clone size: -
J gene: TRBJ2-1
CDR3 protein: CASEEGGPYNEQFF
CDR3 DNA: TGTGCCAGTGAGGAAGGGGGCCCCTACAATGAGCAGTTCTTC

D gene: TRBD1
V gene: TRBV6-4
clone size: few
J gene: TRBJ1-6
CDR3 protein: CASRETGDNSPLHF
CDR3 DNA: TGTGCCAGCAGAGAAACAGGGGACAATTCACCCCTCCACTTT

D gene: -
V gene: TRBV7-3
clone size: -
J gene: TRBJ2-1
CDR3 protein: CASSLEPPDSYNEQFF
CDR3 DNA: TGTGCCAGCAGCTTGGAGCCCCCGGACTCCTACAATGAGCAGTTCTTC

D gene: TRBD2
V gene: TRBV11-1
clone size: -
J gene: TRBJ2-1
CDR3 protein: CASSRRTSGSSYNEQFF
CDR3 DNA: TGTGCCAGCAGCCGGCGAACTAGCGGGAGCTCCTACAATGAGCAGTTCTTC

D gene: -
V gene: TRBV4-1
clone size: -
J gene: TRBJ1-3
CDR3 protein: CASSQERVGANSGNTIYF
CDR3 DNA: TGCGCCAGCAGCCAAGAGAGGGTCGGCGCAAACTCTGGAAACACCATATATTTT

D gene: -
V gene: TRBV10-3
clone size: -
J gene: TRBJ2-3
CDR3 protein: CAISGLDATDTQYF
CDR3 DNA: TGTGCCATCAGTGGTCTAGACGCCACAGATACGCAGTATTTT

D gene: -
V gene: TRBV19
clone size: -
J gene: TRBJ1-1
CDR3 protein: CASSPRGSNTEAFF
CDR3 DNA: TGTGCCAGTAGTCCACGGGGCTCGAACACTGAAGCTTTCTTT

D gene: -
V gene: TRBV9
clone size: few
J gene: TRBJ1-1
CDR3 protein: CASSVAVLPPGTEAFF
CDR3 DNA: TGTGCCAGCAGCGTAGCTGTCTTGCCCCCGGGCACTGAAGCTTTCTTT

D gene: -
V gene: TRBV5-1
clone size: -
J gene: TRBJ1-1
CDR3 protein: CASSLLPRNTEAFF
CDR3 DNA: TGCGCCAGCAGCTTGCTCCCCAGGAACACTGAAGCTTTCTTT

D gene: TRBD2
V gene: TRBV5-6
clone size: -
J gene: TRBJ2-3
CDR3 protein: CASSGGLALDTQYF
CDR3 DNA: TGTGCCAGCAGCGGGGGACTAGCGCTAGATACGCAGTATTTT

D gene: -
V gene: TRBV7-2
clone size: -
J gene: TRBJ1-2
CDR3 protein: CASSFWTEVHGYTF
CDR3 DNA: TGTGCCAGCAGCTTTTGGACAGAGGTTCATGGCTACACCTTC

D gene: -
V gene: TRBV7-2
clone size: -
J gene: TRBJ1-4
CDR3 protein: CASSLGVGSSGKLFF
CDR3 DNA: TGTGCCAGCAGCTTAGGGGTGGGGTCTAGTGGAAAACTGTTTTTT

D gene: -
V gene: TRBV6-5
clone size: -
J gene: TRBJ1-5
CDR3 protein: CASSLTERNQPQHF
CDR3 DNA: TGTGCCAGCAGTTTGACGGAAAGAAATCAGCCCCAGCATTTT

D gene: -
V gene: TRBV9
clone size: -
J gene: TRBJ1-5
CDR3 protein: CASSVEGSQRPQHF
CDR3 DNA: TGTGCCAGCAGCGTAGAGGGCAGCCAAAGGCCCCAGCATTTT

D gene: -
V gene: TRBV19
clone size: -
J gene: TRBJ1-3
CDR3 protein: CASSVSSGNTIYF
CDR3 DNA: TGTGCCAGTAGCGTAAGCTCTGGAAACACCATATATTTT

D gene: -
V gene: TRBV7-3
clone size: few
J gene: TRBJ2-2
CDR3 protein: CASSPEGRSLNTGELFF
CDR3 DNA: TGTGCCAGCAGCCCCGAGGGACGGTCGTTGAACACCGGGGAGCTGTTTTTT

D gene: TRBD2
V gene: TRBV11-2
clone size: -
J gene: TRBJ2-5
CDR3 protein: CASSFRGLEQETQYF
CDR3 DNA: TGTGCCAGCAGCTTTCGGGGACTAGAGCAAGAGACCCAGTACTTC

D gene: -
V gene: TRBV4-3
clone size: -
J gene: TRBJ1-3
CDR3 protein: CASSQSWVGGNTIYF
CDR3 DNA: TGCGCCAGCAGCCAATCGTGGGTAGGGGGAAACACCATATATTTT

D gene: TRBD1
V gene: TRBV28
clone size: -
J gene: TRBJ1-5
CDR3 protein: CASSNTGEGQPQHF
CDR3 DNA: TGTGCCAGCAGTAACACAGGGGAAGGGCAGCCCCAGCATTTT

D gene: -
V gene: TRBV7-9
clone size: once
J gene: TRBJ1-1
CDR3 protein: CAERGALNTEAFF
CDR3 DNA: TGTGCCGAGAGGGGGGCTTTGAACACTGAAGCTTTCTTT

D gene: -
V gene: TRBV7-2
clone size: -
J gene: TRBJ2-1
CDR3 protein: CASSLGGSEEQFF
CDR3 DNA: TGTGCCAGCAGCCTTGGGGGGTCGGAGGAGCAGTTCTTC

D gene: -
V gene: TRBV19
clone size: -
J gene: TRBJ2-1
CDR3 protein: CASSIGEGAYNEQFF
CDR3 DNA: TGTGCCAGTAGTATCGGTGAGGGAGCCTACAATGAGCAGTTCTTC

D gene: -
V gene: TRBV6-6
clone size: -
J gene: TRBJ2-1
CDR3 protein: CASSYGDVNNEQFF
CDR3 DNA: TGTGCCAGCAGTTACGGGGACGTAAACAATGAGCAGTTCTTC

D gene: TRBD1
V gene: TRBV7-2
clone size: -
J gene: TRBJ2-1
CDR3 protein: CASSLAPKGASEQFF
CDR3 DNA: TGTGCCAGCAGCTTAGCGCCGAAGGGGGCGAGTGAGCAGTTCTTC

D gene: TRBD2
V gene: TRBV7-2
clone size: -
J gene: TRBJ2-7
CDR3 protein: CASSREGSSYEQYF
CDR3 DNA: TGTGCCAGCAGCCGGGAGGGATCCTCCTACGAGCAGTACTTC

D gene: -
V gene: TRBV19
clone size: -
J gene: TRBJ1-5
CDR3 protein: CASTLSRGTSSNQPQHF
CDR3 DNA: TGTGCCAGTACTCTTTCGCGGGGTACCTCTAGCAATCAGCCCCAGCATTTT

D gene: TRBD1
V gene: TRBV6-5
clone size: -
J gene: TRBJ2-3
CDR3 protein: CASSKGQGQDTQYF
CDR3 DNA: TGTGCCAGCAGTAAGGGACAGGGTCAGGATACGCAGTATTTT

D gene: TRBD1
V gene: TRBV10-3
clone size: -
J gene: TRBJ2-7
CDR3 protein: CAIRQTGGSGEQYF
CDR3 DNA: TGTGCCATCAGACAGACAGGGGGCAGCGGCGAGCAGTACTTC

D gene: -
V gene: TRBV9
clone size: once
J gene: TRBJ1-1
CDR3 protein: CASTLGTENTEAFF
CDR3 DNA: TGTGCCAGCACCTTGGGTACAGAGAACACTGAAGCTTTCTTT